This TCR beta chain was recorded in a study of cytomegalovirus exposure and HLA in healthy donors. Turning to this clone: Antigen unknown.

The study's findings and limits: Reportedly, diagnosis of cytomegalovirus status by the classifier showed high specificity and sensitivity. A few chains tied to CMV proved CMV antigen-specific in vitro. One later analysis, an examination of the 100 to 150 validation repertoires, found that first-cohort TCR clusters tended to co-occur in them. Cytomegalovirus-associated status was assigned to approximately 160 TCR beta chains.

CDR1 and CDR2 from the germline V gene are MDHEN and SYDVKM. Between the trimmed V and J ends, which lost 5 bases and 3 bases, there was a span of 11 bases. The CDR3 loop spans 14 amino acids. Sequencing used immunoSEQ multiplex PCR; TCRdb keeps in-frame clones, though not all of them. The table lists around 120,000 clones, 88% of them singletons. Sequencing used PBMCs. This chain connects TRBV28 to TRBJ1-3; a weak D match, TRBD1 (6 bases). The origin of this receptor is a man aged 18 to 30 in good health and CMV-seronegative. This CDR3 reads CASSAQGFGNTIYF. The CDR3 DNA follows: TGTGCCAGCAGTGCACAGGGATTTGGAAACACCATATATTTT.